This T cell receptor beta chain is from a study of post-analysis software for immune sequencing data. Overall study results and limits: Patients used about 5 TRBV segments, including TRBV5-6, TRBV5-1 and TRBV20-1, more often than controls. Versus controls, multiple sclerosis patients showed significantly lower diversity (normalized Chao1).

Built from TCR beta cDNA, the libraries had unique molecular identifiers in them. TCRdb independently ran MiXCR on the PCR reads; one entry per CDR3 protein. The sample holds roughly 540,000 distinct CDR3 sequences; approximately 34% are singletons and the top ten take about 6%. Germline CDR1 reads MGHRA; CDR2 reads YSYEKL. CDR3 length: 15 amino acids. The V end was cut by 1 base, the J end by 4 bases, with 13 bases between. Turning to this clonotype: What it binds is not known.

The rearrangement links TRBV4-1 to TRBJ2-5, with a tentative D call TRBD1 (6 bases). Sequencing was performed on blood. This TCR was recovered from a girl under 18 with multiple sclerosis. CDR3 region: CASSQGRQGRETQYF. The CDR3 bases are TGCGCCAGCAGCCAAGGTCGGCAGGGGAGAGAGACCCAGTACTTC.